The 28 T cell receptor beta chains given below trace back to one sample, sequenced in a study of blood T cells in healthy people across ages. Sample-barcoded 5' priming and a J-beta primer mix drove a second PCR of roughly 6 to 12 cycles. Using its own MiXCR run on the 5' RACE reads, TCRdb lists one record per CDR3 protein. The sample consists of some 1.8 million distinct CDR3 sequences, 39% of them appearing once. The sequenced sample was blood. Receptors originate from a human donor in good health.

The gene calls are TRBV6-2 or TRBV6-3 and TRBJ2-3; 8 positions agree with TRBD1. This CDR3 is built from 15 residues. CDR1 MNHEY and CDR2 SVGEGT come from the germline V gene. J gave up 5 bases and V 6 bases, and 10 bases lay outside the gene matches. CDR3 amino acids: CASSQLGRGLDTQYF. CDR3 nucleotides: TGTGCCAGCAGCCAACTCGGCAGGGGGCTAGATACGCAGTATTTT.

The rearrangement uses TRBV13 and TRBJ2-7; tentatively, D is TRBD1 (6 bases). Germline V gene sequence: CDR1 PRHDT, CDR2 FYEKMQ (reference sequence). V lost 5 bases, J lost 7 bases, and 15 bases lay in between. The CDR3 is 13 amino acids. DNA for the CDR3: TGTGCCAGCAGCCCCGGCGGACAGACGGAGCAGTACTTC. Amino acids: CASSPGGQTEQYF.

The chain has TRBV7-9 and TRBJ1-2, with a possible D match to TRBD1 (6 bases). Trimming shortened V by 3 bases and J by 4 bases, and 24 bases separated the two germline ends. The CDR3 sequence is 18 residues long. Looked up from germline, CDR1 is SEHNR and CDR2 is FQNEAQ (reference sequence). The CDR3 here is CASSFLFSRAGVRYGYTF. Written as DNA, the CDR3 is TGTGCCAGCAGCTTTTTGTTCAGTCGAGCAGGGGTGCGCTATGGCTACACCTTC.

The V gene is TRBV13, the J gene TRBJ2-4; a possible D gene is TRBD2 (6 bases). This CDR3 has 14 amino acids. CDR1 is PRHDT, CDR2 FYEKMQ, per germline (reference sequence). The ends were cut back, 8 bases at V and 2 bases at J, with 13 bases in the middle. CDR3 bases: TGTGCCAGCGGGGCTAGGACTACCAAAAACATTCAGTACTTC. It specifies CASGARTTKNIQYF.

This clonotype was detected only a few times. This rearrangement joins TRBV7-6 to TRBJ1-6, with a possible D match to TRBD1 (6 bases). Germline V gene sequence: CDR1 SGHVS, CDR2 FNYEAQ. The CDR3 is 14 residues long. V was pared by 5 bases and J by 8 bases, with 13 bases between. CDR3 amino acids: CASSRGGSYSPLHF. CDR3 coding DNA: TGTGCCAGCAGCCGGGGGGGCTCCTATTCACCCCTCCACTTT.

This chain uses TRBV5-1 with TRBJ1-5; a weak D match, TRBD1 (6 bases). V lost 1 base, J lost 7 bases, and 21 bases lay in between. The CDR3 totals 17 residues. Germline V gene lookup returns CDR1 SGHRS and CDR2 YFSETQ. CDR3 nucleotides: TGCGCCAGCAGCTTGCTCCCCGGGACACTTTTAGGGCAGCCCCAGCATTTT. It yields the protein CASSLLPGTLLGQPQHF. Full variable domain (rest looked up from reference TRBV5-1 and TRBJ1-5): KAGVTQTPRYLIKTRGQQVTLSCSPISGHRSVSWYQQTPGQGLQFLFEYFSETQRNKGNFPGRFSGRQFSNSRSEMNVSTLELGDSALYLCASSLLPGTLLGQPQHFGDGTRLSIL.

The chain links TRBV4-2 to TRBJ2-4; D remains unclear. Germline loops: CDR1 LGHNA, CDR2 YNFKEQ. The CDR3 runs 16 residues. V was pared by 1 base and J by 0 bases, with 10 bases between. In nucleotides, the CDR3 is TGTGCCAGCAGCCAAGTGACAACAAAAGCCAAAAACATTCAGTACTTC. It translates to CASSQVTTKAKNIQYF.

The chain recombines TRBV9 with TRBJ1-1, with 8 bases aligning to TRBD1. This CDR3 contains 15 residues. With V trimmed by 3 bases and J by 1 base, 5 bases remained unmatched. Germline V gene data show CDR1 as SGDLS and CDR2 as YYNGEE. CDR3 in amino acids: CASSGGQAENTEAFF. CDR3 bases: TGTGCCAGCAGCGGGGGACAGGCGGAGAACACTGAAGCTTTCTTT.

The V and J genes are TRBV12-3 or TRBV12-4 and TRBJ2-7; 9 bases align to TRBD1. This CDR3 is built from 15 residues. The trim removed 4 bases at V and 3 bases at J, leaving 7 bases unmatched. CDR3 amino acids: CASSSQQGAGYEQYF. DNA of the CDR3: TGTGCCAGCAGTTCCCAACAGGGGGCGGGCTACGAGCAGTACTTC.

This clonotype was detected many times. The chain combines TRBV7-2 with TRBJ2-7; 7 bases are shared with TRBD2. J lost 2 bases, V lost 5 bases, and 6 bases had no gene match. Germline CDR1 SGHTA, CDR2 FQGNSA. The CDR3 totals 14 residues. The CDR3 DNA is TGTGCCAGCAGCCCTAGCGGTCCTACCTACGAGCAGTACTTC. Residues: CASSPSGPTYEQYF.

This rearrangement joins TRBV7-2 to TRBJ2-1, with D perhaps matching TRBD1 (6 bases). The CDR3 has 15 residues. Germline V CDR1 and CDR2: SGHTA, FQGNSA. Trimming cost V 5 bases and J 3 bases, with 14 bases left between them. In nucleotides, the CDR3 is TGTGCCAGCAGCCGAGATGGACAGTACTACAATGAGCAGTTCTTC. Translating it yields CASSRDGQYYNEQFF.

The J gene is TRBJ1-5, the V gene TRBV10-3, with D tentatively TRBD1 (5 bases). The CDR3 runs to 14 residues. V was trimmed by 3 bases and J by 4 bases, leaving 10 bases between them. From germline, CDR1 is ENHRY and CDR2 SYGVKD. CDR3 coding DNA: TGTGCCATCAGTGACAGGGACCAAAATCAGCCCCAGCATTTT. Translated: CAISDRDQNQPQHF.

The rearrangement uses TRBV6-2 or TRBV6-3 and TRBJ1-5; possibly TRBD1 for D (6 bases). CDR3 length equals 16 residues. CDR1 MNHEY and CDR2 SVGEGT come from the germline V gene. Trimming left V 6 bases short and J 7 bases short, with 22 bases between. The CDR3 sequence is CASRGPGGGPRQPQHF. The CDR3, as DNA: TGTGCCAGCAGGGGACCGGGAGGGGGACCCAGGCAGCCCCAGCATTTT.

The chain recombines TRBV10-3 with TRBJ2-7; D gene ambiguous. The CDR3 totals 11 residues. Deletions cut 10 bases from V and 8 bases from J, with 15 bases between. CDR1 is ENHRY and CDR2 is SYGVKD in the germline V gene. The CDR3 sequence: CASRDSVKQYF. Written as DNA, the CDR3 is TGTGCCAGCCGCGATTCGGTCAAGCAGTACTTC.

This clonotype occurred a few times. The chain is built from TRBV9 and TRBJ2-1; D unclear. V lost 0 bases, J lost 6 bases, and 4 bases lay in between. This CDR3 is built from 12 residues. CDR1 and CDR2 from the germline V gene are SGDLS and YYNGEE. The CDR3 DNA follows: TGTGCCAGCAGCGTAGAATCCAATGAGCAGTTCTTC. This sequence encodes CASSVESNEQFF.

Only a few counts were recorded for this clonotype. This chain joins TRBV20-1 and TRBJ2-3, with 14 bases aligning to TRBD2. The CDR3 has 17 amino acids. CDR1 is DFQATT, CDR2 SNEGSKA, per germline (reference sequence). V gave up 4 bases and J gave up 2 bases; unmatched junction bases: 8. The CDR3 nucleotides are TGCAGTGCTACCCCGGGACTAGCGGGGGCCGACACAGATACGCAGTATTTT. It specifies CSATPGLAGADTDTQYF.

J is TRBJ2-1 and V is TRBV5-1; possible D gene TRBD2, 5 bases. The CDR3 is 15 amino acids. Germline values: CDR1 SGHRS, CDR2 YFSETQ. V shed 0 bases and J shed 6 bases, with 13 bases lying between them. CDR3 protein: CASSLGTLSSNEQFF. The CDR3 DNA follows: TGCGCCAGCAGCTTGGGGACTTTATCGTCCAATGAGCAGTTCTTC.

The genes are TRBV20-1 and TRBJ2-5; 7 nucleotides agree with TRBD2. Per germline, CDR1 DFQATT and CDR2 SNEGSKA (reference sequence). The trim removed 4 bases at V and 3 bases at J, leaving 8 bases unmatched. CDR3 length equals 14 residues. The CDR3 DNA follows: TGCAGTGCTACCCTAGCGGTCCGAAAAGAGACCCAGTACTTC. Protein sequence: CSATLAVRKETQYF.

This clonotype was detected once. An end of the junction does not agree with germline; a read error may underlie this. CDR3 amino acids: CASSQVGSSRGSKDTQYF. The CDR3 nucleotides read TGCGCCAGCAGCCAAGTTGGCTCTAGCAGGGGTTCGAAGGATACCCAGTATTTT. The rearrangement uses TRBV4-3 and TRBJ2-3; D is perhaps TRBD1 (6 bases). This CDR3 region has 18 residues. CDR1 is LGHNA and CDR2 is YSLEER in the germline V gene.

The V and J genes are TRBV4-2 and TRBJ2-3; 8 nucleotides align to TRBD1. V dropped 0 bases and J dropped 6; count of bases not matched to a gene: 11. The length of the CDR3 is 17 residues. Germline CDR1 is LGHNA and CDR2 is YNFKEQ. The CDR3 DNA follows: TGTGCCAGCAGCCAAGACCCGACAGGGGCCCCCCAGGATACGCAGTATTTT. Its protein product is CASSQDPTGAPQDTQYF.

The chain has TRBV28 and TRBJ1-4; tentative D call: TRBD1 (6 bases). Trimming stripped 3 bases from V and 4 bases from J, with 30 bases between. Germline lookup yields CDR1 MDHEN and CDR2 SYDVKM. This CDR3 contains 21 residues. The CDR3 nucleotides are TGTGCCAGCAGTTTTCCCCTAGGGGGGCTCCTCAAAGCCCCGATTAATGAAAAACTGTTTTTT. Protein sequence: CASSFPLGGLLKAPINEKLFF. Using reference TRBV28 and TRBJ1-4 for the parts outside the CDR3, the full variable domain is DVKVTQSSRYLVKRTGEKVFLECVQDMDHENMFWYRQDPGLGLRLIYFSYDVKMKEKGDIPEGYSVSREKKERFSLILESASTNQTSMYLCASSFPLGGLLKAPINEKLFFGSGTQLSVL.

This clonotype has only a few counts. J is TRBJ2-1 and V is TRBV20-1; TRBD2 might be the D (5 bases). V shed 5 bases and J shed 5 bases, with 13 bases lying between them. In germline, CDR1 is DFQATT, CDR2 SNEGSKA (reference sequence). The CDR3 loop spans 13 amino acids. The CDR3 region has the DNA TGCAGTGCTTTATTGGACTTTGACAATGAGCAGTTCTTC. This encodes CSALLDFDNEQFF.

This clonotype has only a few counts. This chain links TRBV4-3 with TRBJ2-7; D gene uncertain. The length of the CDR3 is 13 residues. V lost 0 bases and J 3 bases, leaving 6 bases between the germline ends. Germline V gives CDR1 LGHNA, CDR2 YSLEER. The DNA for the CDR3 is TGCGCCAGCAGCCAAGAGTTATACTACGAGCAGTACTTC. It encodes CASSQELYYEQYF.

V gene TRBV13 combines with J gene TRBJ1-2; D gene ambiguous. The V gene lost 5 bases and the J gene lost 5 bases, with 18 bases spanning the gap. Germline loops: CDR1 PRHDT, CDR2 FYEKMQ (reference sequence). The CDR3 spans 15 residues. The CDR3 DNA reads as TGTGCCAGCAGCGTTAACGGACCTGCACCATATGGCTACACCTTC. Amino acid sequence: CASSVNGPAPYGYTF.

This sequence joins TRBV5-1 and TRBJ2-5; tentatively, D is TRBD1 (5 bases). This CDR3 has 14 residues. Per the germline V gene, CDR1 is SGHRS and CDR2 is YFSETQ. Trimming shortened V by 1 base and J by 5 bases, and 12 bases separated the two germline ends. DNA for the CDR3: TGCGCCAGCAGCTTGACAGGCCTTAGGGAGACCCAGTACTTC. This sequence encodes CASSLTGLRETQYF.

This chain uses TRBV4-3 with TRBJ2-5; a weak D match, TRBD1 (5 bases). V dropped 0 bases and J dropped 3 bases, with 20 bases sitting between them. Per the germline V gene, CDR1 is LGHNA and CDR2 is YSLEER. This CDR3 spans 18 amino acids. This CDR3 is CASSQEVLGSIGEETQYF. The DNA for the CDR3 is TGCGCCAGCAGCCAAGAAGTCCTAGGATCCATAGGGGAAGAGACCCAGTACTTC.

Here the CDR3 reads CASSNYRDSSSDTQYF. In DNA, the CDR3 is TGTGCCAGCAGCAACTACCGGGACAGTTCATCAGATACGCAGTATTTT. V gene TRBV7-9 combines with J gene TRBJ2-3; 7 bases fit TRBD1. Germline V gene data show CDR1 as SEHNR and CDR2 as FQNEAQ (reference sequence). The ends lost 5 bases at V and 4 bases at J; junction bases unmatched: 12. This CDR3 contains 16 residues.

This clonotype appeared a few times. V is TRBV7-9 and J is TRBJ2-4, with D tentatively TRBD2 (5 bases). The J call is uncertain, as TRBJ2-7 better fits the DNA end. Germline V gives CDR1 SEHNR, CDR2 FQNEAQ (reference sequence). The CDR3 consists of 15 residues. CDR3 sequence: CASSLGTQSSYEQYF. The CDR3, as DNA: TGTGCCAGCAGCTTAGGGACTCAGTCGTCCTACGAGCAGTACTTC.